The present TCR beta chain was sequenced within a study of long-term antiretroviral therapy in people with HIV. The overall study: The 2015 immediate-ART recommendation was preceded by the earliest samples by about a decade. Study-wide findings and caveats: Dominating the repertoire at all time points were the clones that expanded before ART. Against controls, HIV repertoires showed narrower ranges of CDR3 length.

This clone was detected a few times. Its antigen is not identified. Investigators performed immunoSEQ version v3.0 at survey level. Generated by immunoSEQ multiplex PCR, the TCRdb table keeps only in-frame clones and is missing some. The sample shows fewer than 40,000 clones, 70% to 90% of them seen only once. The germline CDR1 and CDR2 sequences are SGHRS and YFSETQ. The CDR3 is 13 residues long. Losses at the gene ends were 0 bases for V and 4 bases for J; bases not matched to a gene: 0. No fewer than two post-ART and no fewer than one pre-ART PBMC samples existed for each donor. The chain carries TRBV5-1 and TRBJ2-5; TRBD1 matches at 7 bases. This specimen consisted of unsorted PBMCs, obtained just before starting antiretroviral therapy. This sequence originates from a woman between 18 and 29 years old with HIV. The CDR3 region is CASSLGQGETQYF. The CDR3 region has the DNA TGCGCCAGCAGCTTGGGACAGGGAGAGACCCAGTACTTC. Combining the CDR3 with reference TRBV5-1 and TRBJ2-5 gives the whole variable domain KAGVTQTPRYLIKTRGQQVTLSCSPISGHRSVSWYQQTPGQGLQFLFEYFSETQRNKGNFPGRFSGRQFSNSRSEMNVSTLELGDSALYLCASSLGQGETQYFGPGTRLLVL.